This T cell receptor (beta chain) emerged from a study of OX40 agonist ivuxolimab in advanced cancers. Across the whole study: Patients were dosed intravenously with ivuxolimab at 0.01 to 10 mg/kg every 2 weeks. Cohort: more than 75% men, mean age approximately 64, aged about 23 to 79. One hepatocellular carcinoma and a couple of cutaneous melanoma patients partially responded. Findings of the study overall: Blood T cells, both CD4+ and CD8+, expanded clonally by week 6 at 0.1 to 3.0 mg/kg.

This clone was found a few times. Its antigen is still unknown. The germline CDR1 and CDR2 sequences are SGHDN and FVKESK. With 0 bases clipped from V and 7 bases from J, the junction kept 11 bases outside the gene matches. The CDR3 has 16 amino acids. Profiled with immunoSEQ multiplex PCR; TCRdb holds only in-frame clones, not every one. The sample records about 67,000 clones, 70% to 90% being singletons. This clonotype was sampled from an adult with an advanced solid tumor such as melanoma, head and neck, liver or kidney cancer. V and J are TRBV14 and TRBJ1-2, with TRBD1 identical over 7 bases. The sample in question was CD4+ or CD8+ T cells sorted from blood, obtained in a trial of the OX40 agonist ivuxolimab. CDR3 residues: CASSQDHTGAFGGYTF. The CDR3 nucleotides are TGTGCCAGCAGCCAAGATCATACAGGGGCCTTCGGTGGCTACACCTTC.